The present T cell receptor (beta chain) was sequenced within a study of T-cell memory formation after mild COVID-19. Overall study findings and caveats: A subset of responding clones appeared in pre-infection memory, suggesting cross-reactive memory joined. CM and EM subsets held most contracting CD4+ clones; EMRA held CD8+ ones. Later expanders leaned CD4+, whereas day 15 to 85 contracting clones were balanced CD4/CD8.

TCRdb reanalysed the 5' RACE reads using MiXCR and keeps one entry per CDR3 protein. The sample has more than 350,000 distinct CDR3 sequences, 21% seen once; the top ten hold roughly an eighth. CDR1 and CDR2 from the germline V gene are SGHTA and FQGTGA. CDR3 length: 15 residues. With 5 bases clipped from V and 10 bases from J, the junction kept 13 bases outside the gene matches. About this clonotype: Its antigen is unknown.

Sequencing input: PBMCs or a T cell subset sorted from them (not recorded which). This chain links TRBV7-3 with TRBJ2-2, with 7 bases matching TRBD1. The receptor was isolated from an adult woman who had mild COVID-19 (a few samples of this study predate the infection). Cell type and time point are not known. CDR3 coding DNA: TGTGCCAGCAGCCAAATTAGGGGGCACAAGACGGAGCTGTTTTTT. The encoded protein is CASSQIRGHKTELFF. Drawing the rest from reference TRBV7-3 and TRBJ2-2, the complete variable domain is GAGVSQTPSNKVTEKGKYVELRCDPISGHTALYWYRQSLGQGPEFLIYFQGTGAADDSGLPNDRFFAVRPEGSVSTLKIQRTERGDSAVYLCASSQIRGHKTELFFGEGSRLTVL.